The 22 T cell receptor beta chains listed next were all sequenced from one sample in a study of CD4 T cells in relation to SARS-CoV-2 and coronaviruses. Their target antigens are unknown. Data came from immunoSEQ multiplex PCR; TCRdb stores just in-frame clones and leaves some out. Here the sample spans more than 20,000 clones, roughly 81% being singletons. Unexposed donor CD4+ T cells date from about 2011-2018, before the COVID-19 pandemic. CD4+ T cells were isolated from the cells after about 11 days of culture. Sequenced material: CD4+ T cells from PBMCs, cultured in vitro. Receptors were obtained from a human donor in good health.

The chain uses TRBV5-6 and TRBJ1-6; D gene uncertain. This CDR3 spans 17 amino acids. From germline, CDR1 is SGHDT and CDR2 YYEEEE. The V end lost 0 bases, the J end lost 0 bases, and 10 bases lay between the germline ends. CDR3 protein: CASSLDVLSSYNSPLHF. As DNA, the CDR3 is TGTGCCAGCAGCTTGGATGTATTAAGCTCCTATAATTCACCCCTCCACTTT. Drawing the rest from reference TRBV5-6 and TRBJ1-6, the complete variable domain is DAGVTQSPTHLIKTRGQQVTLRCSPKSGHDTVSWYQQALGQGPQFIFQYYEEEERQRGNFPDRFSGHQFPNYSSELNVNALLLGDSALYLCASSLDVLSSYNSPLHFGNGTRLTVT.

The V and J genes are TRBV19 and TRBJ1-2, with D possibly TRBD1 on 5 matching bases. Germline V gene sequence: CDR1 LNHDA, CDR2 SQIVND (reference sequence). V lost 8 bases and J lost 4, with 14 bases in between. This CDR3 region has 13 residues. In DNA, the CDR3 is TGTGCCAGTTCTAGACAGCCCTTCTATGGCTACACCTTC. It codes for CASSRQPFYGYTF.

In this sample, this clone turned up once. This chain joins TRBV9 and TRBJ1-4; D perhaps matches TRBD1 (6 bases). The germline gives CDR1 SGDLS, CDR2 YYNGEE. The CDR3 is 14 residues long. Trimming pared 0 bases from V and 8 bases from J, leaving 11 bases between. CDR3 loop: CASSVDVGGEKLFF. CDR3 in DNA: TGTGCCAGCAGCGTAGATGTAGGGGGGGAAAAACTGTTTTTT.

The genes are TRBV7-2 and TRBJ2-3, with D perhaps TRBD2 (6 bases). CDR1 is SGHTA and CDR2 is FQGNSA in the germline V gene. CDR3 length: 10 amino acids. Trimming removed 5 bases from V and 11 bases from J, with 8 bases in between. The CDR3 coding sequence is TGTGCCAGCAGCGCGGGACTGCAGTATTTT. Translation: CASSAGLQYF.

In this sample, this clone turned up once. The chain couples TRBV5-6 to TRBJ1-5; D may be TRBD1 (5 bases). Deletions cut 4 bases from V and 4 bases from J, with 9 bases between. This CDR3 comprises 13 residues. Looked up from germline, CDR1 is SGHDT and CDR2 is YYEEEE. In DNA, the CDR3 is TGTGCCAGCAGCAGGACACTTAATCAGCCCCAGCATTTT. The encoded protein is CASSRTLNQPQHF.

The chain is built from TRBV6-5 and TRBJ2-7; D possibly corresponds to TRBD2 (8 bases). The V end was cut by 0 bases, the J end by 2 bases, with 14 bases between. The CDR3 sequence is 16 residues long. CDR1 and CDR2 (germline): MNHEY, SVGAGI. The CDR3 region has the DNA TGTGCCAGCAGTTACTCCGTAGCGGGACAGACCTACGAGCAGTACTTC. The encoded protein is CASSYSVAGQTYEQYF.

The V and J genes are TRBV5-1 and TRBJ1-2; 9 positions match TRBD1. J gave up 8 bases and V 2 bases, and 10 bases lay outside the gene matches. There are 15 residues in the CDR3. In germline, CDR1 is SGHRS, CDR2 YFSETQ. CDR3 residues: CASSLPGQGGLGYTF. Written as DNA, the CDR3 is TGCGCCAGCAGCTTACCGGGACAGGGAGGATTGGGCTACACCTTC. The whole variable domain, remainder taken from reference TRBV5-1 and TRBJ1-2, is KAGVTQTPRYLIKTRGQQVTLSCSPISGHRSVSWYQQTPGQGLQFLFEYFSETQRNKGNFPGRFSGRQFSNSRSEMNVSTLELGDSALYLCASSLPGQGGLGYTFGSGTRLTVV.

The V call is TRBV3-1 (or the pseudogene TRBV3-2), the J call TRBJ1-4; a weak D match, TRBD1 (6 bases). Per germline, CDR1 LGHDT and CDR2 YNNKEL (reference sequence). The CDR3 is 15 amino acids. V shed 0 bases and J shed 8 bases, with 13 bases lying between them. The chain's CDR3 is CASSQDMRGDEKLFF. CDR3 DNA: TGTGCCAGCAGCCAAGATATGAGGGGGGACGAAAAACTGTTTTTT.

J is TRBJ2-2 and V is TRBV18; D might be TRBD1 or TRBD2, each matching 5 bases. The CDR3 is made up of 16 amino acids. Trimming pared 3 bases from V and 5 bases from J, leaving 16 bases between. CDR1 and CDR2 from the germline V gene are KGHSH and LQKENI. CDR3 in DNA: TGTGCCAGCTCACCGAGTCGGGGCTCAGTAACCGGGGAGCTGTTTTTT. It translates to CASSPSRGSVTGELFF.

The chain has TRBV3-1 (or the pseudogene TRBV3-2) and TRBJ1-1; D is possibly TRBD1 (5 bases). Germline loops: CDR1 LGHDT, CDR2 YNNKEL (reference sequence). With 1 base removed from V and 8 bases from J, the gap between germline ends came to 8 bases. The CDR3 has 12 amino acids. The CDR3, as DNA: TGTGCCAGCAGCCAAGGGACACCCGAAGCTTTCTTT. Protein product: CASSQGTPEAFF.

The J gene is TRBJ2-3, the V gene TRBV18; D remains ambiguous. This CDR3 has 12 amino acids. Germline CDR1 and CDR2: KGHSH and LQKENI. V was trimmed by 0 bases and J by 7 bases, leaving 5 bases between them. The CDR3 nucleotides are TGTGCCAGCTCACCACCTGAGAATACGCAGTATTTT. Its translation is CASSPPENTQYF.

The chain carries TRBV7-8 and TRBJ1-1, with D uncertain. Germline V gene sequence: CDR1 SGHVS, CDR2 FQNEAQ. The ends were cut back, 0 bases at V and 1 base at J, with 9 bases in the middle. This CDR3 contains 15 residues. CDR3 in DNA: TGTGCCAGCAGCTTAGCCGGGCGATGGAACACTGAAGCTTTCTTT. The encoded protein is CASSLAGRWNTEAFF.

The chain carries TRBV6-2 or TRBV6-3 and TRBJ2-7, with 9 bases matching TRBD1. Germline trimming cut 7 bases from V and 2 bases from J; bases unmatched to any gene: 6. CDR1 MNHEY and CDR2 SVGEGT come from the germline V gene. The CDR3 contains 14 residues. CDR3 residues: CASNPGTGTYEQYF. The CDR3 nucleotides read TGTGCCAGCAACCCCGGGACAGGGACCTACGAGCAGTACTTC.

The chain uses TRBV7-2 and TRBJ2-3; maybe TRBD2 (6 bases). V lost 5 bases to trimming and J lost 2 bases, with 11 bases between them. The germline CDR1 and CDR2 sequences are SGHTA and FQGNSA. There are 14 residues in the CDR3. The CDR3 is CASSLGLPTDTQYF. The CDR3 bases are TGTGCCAGCAGCCTAGGACTACCCACAGATACGCAGTATTTT.

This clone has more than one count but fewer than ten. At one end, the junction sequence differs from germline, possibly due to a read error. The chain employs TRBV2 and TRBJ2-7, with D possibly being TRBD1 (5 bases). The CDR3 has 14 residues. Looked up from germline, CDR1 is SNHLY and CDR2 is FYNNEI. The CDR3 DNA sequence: TGTGCCAGCAGAGAAGACAGTTCCCGCTACGAGCAGTACTTC. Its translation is CASREDSSRYEQYF. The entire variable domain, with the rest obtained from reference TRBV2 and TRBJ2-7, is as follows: EPEVTQTPSHQVTQMGQEVILRCVPISNHLYFYWYRQILGQKVEFLVSFYNNEISEKSEIFDDQFSVERPDGSNFTLKIRSTKLEDSAMYFCASREDSSRYEQYFGPGTRLTVT.

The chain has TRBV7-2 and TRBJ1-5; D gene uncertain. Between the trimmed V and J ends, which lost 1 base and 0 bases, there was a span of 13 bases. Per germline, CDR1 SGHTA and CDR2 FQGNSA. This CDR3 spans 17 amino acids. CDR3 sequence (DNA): TGTGCCAGCAGCTTAGTAGGTCATTCCTATAGCAATCAGCCCCAGCATTTT. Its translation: CASSLVGHSYSNQPQHF.

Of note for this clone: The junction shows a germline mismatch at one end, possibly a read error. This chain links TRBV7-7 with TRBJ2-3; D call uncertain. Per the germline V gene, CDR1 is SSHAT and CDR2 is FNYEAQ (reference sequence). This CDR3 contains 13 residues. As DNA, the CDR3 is TGTGCTAGCAGCTTTGTGGGGACAGATACGCAGTATTTT. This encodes CASSFVGTDTQYF.

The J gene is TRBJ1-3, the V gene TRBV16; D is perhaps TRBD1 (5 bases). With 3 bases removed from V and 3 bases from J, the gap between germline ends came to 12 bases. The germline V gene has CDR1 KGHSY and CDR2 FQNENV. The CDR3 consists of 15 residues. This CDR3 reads CASSHPWQGGNTIYF. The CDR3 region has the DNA TGTGCCAGCAGCCACCCCTGGCAGGGTGGAAACACCATATATTTT.

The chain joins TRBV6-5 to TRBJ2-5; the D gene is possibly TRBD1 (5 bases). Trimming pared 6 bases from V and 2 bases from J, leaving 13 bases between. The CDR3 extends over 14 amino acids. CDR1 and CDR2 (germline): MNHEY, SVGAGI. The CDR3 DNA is TGTGCCAGCAGCCGGTCGCGACAGCAAGAGACCCAGTACTTC. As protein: CASSRSRQQETQYF.

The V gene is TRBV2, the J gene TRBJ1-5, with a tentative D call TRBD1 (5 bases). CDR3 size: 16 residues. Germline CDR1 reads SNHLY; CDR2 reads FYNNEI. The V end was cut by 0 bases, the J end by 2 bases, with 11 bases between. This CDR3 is CASSEARGSGNQPQHF. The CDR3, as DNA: TGTGCCAGCAGTGAAGCGCGGGGGAGTGGCAATCAGCCCCAGCATTTT.

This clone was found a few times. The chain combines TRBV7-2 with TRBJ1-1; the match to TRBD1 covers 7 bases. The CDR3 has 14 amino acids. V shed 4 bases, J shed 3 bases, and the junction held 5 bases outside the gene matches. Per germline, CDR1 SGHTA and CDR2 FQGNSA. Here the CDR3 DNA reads TGTGCCAGCAGCTGGAAAGGGGGCGACACTGAAGCTTTCTTT. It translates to CASSWKGGDTEAFF.

CDR3 coding DNA: TGTGCCAGCAGCTCGTTAAGGGCCCTCTCTGGAAACACCATATATTTT. It specifies CASSSLRALSGNTIYF. The rearrangement links TRBV7-9 to TRBJ1-3; D uncertain. The CDR3 is 16 amino acids. The V and J ends lost 4 bases and 0 bases respectively, with 13 bases between them. Germline CDR1 is SEHNR and CDR2 is FQNEAQ (reference sequence).